This TCR beta chain emerged from a study of blood T cell repertoires in COVID-19. Overall study: PBMCs, B-cell-depleted T cells, or T cells were the source of the cDNA or gDNA that made up the material.

The participants were between roughly 18 and 89 years old and came from under 25 US areas. Which cohort a participant joined came from the clinical history participants gave. With V trimmed by 3 bases and J by 2 bases, 0 bases remained unmatched. There are 13 residues in the CDR3. CDR1 is SGHTS and CDR2 is YDEGEE in the germline V gene. Method: immunoSEQ multiplex PCR; TCRdb's copy keeps in-frame clones and lacks some. The repertoire consists of 150,000 to 200,000 clones, with 70% to 80% occurring once and the leading ten covering 17%. The chain employs TRBV5-8 and TRBJ2-5; 8 bases align to TRBD1. Sequences were obtained from PBMCs or T cells enriched from blood (not recorded which). The receptor comes from a woman aged 50 to 65 who had recovered from COVID-19. The chain's CDR3 is CASSWDRQETQYF. In DNA form, the CDR3 reads TGTGCCAGCAGCTGGGACAGGCAAGAGACCCAGTACTTC.